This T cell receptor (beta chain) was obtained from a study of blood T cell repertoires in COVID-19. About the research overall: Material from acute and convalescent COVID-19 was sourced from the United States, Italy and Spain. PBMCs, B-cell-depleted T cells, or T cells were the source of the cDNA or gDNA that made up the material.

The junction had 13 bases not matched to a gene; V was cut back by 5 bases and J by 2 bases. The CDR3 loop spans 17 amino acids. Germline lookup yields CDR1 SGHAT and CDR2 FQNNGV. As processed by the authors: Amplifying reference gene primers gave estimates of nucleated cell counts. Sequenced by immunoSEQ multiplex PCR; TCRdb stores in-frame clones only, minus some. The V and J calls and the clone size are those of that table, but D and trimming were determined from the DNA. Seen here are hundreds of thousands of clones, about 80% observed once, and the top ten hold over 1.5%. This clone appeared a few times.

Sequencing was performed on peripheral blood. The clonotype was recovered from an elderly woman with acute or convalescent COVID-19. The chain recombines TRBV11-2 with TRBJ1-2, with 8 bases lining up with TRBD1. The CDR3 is CASSHPLGGTGNYGYTF. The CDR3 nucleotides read TGTGCCAGCAGCCACCCCTTGGGCGGGACAGGAAACTATGGCTACACCTTC. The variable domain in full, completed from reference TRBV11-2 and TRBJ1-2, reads EAGVAQSPRYKIIEKRQSVAFWCNPISGHATLYWYQQILGQGPKLLIQFQNNGVVDDSQLPKDRFSAERLKGVDSTLKIQPAKLEDSAVYLCASSHPLGGTGNYGYTFGSGTRLTVV.